This passage covers 3 T cell receptor beta chains from one sample sequenced in a study of post-analysis software for immune sequencing data. Study-wide points: Controls showed lower frequencies than patients for 5 or 6 TRBV segments, and TRBV5-6, TRBV5-1 and TRBV20-1 were among these.

TCR beta cDNA libraries included unique molecular identifiers. TCRdb ran MiXCR on the PCR reads and lists one entry per CDR3 protein. The table lists roughly 650,000 distinct CDR3 sequences, around 60% of them singletons. Their target antigens are unknown. Input material: blood. These TCRs come from a girl aged 2 to 10 with multiple sclerosis.

This clonotype turned up a few times. The chain uses TRBV27 and TRBJ1-2, with 7 nucleotides matching TRBD1. The germline gives CDR1 MNHEY, CDR2 SMNVEV (reference sequence). The CDR3 is 15 amino acids. With 3 bases clipped from V and 4 bases from J, the junction kept 8 bases outside the gene matches. CDR3 nucleotide sequence: TGTGCCAGCAGTTTTCGGGCAGGGGGTGTCTATGGCTACACCTTC. It encodes CASSFRAGGVYGYTF.

The chain uses TRBV5-1 and TRBJ2-7; 8 nucleotides align to TRBD2. The junction had 6 bases not matched to a gene; V was cut back by 3 bases and J by 1 base. The CDR3 extends over 15 amino acids. In germline, CDR1 is SGHRS, CDR2 YFSETQ. In DNA form, the CDR3 reads TGCGCCAGCAGCTCGACTAGCGCAGTTTCCTACGAGCAGTACTTC. Translating gives CASSSTSAVSYEQYF.

This clonotype was counted a few times. The rearrangement joins TRBV20-1 to TRBJ2-6; D remains ambiguous. CDR1 is DFQATT and CDR2 is SNEGSKA in the germline V gene (reference sequence). The CDR3 runs 13 residues. Trimming shortened V by 5 bases and J by 0 bases, and 5 bases separated the two germline ends. The CDR3 DNA reads TGCAGTGCTGTACGCTCTGGGGCCAACGTCCTGACTTTC. This codes for CSAVRSGANVLTF.